This TCR beta chain was sequenced in a study of cytomegalovirus exposure and HLA in healthy donors. Study conclusions and caveats: A later analysis reported that several of the most significant clusters appeared to be linked to common viral pathogens, among them Epstein-Barr virus.

Points on this clone: Its antigen is not identified.

The PCR made use of 60 Vbeta and 13 Jbeta primers. Clones were read by immunoSEQ multiplex PCR, and TCRdb kept only the in-frame ones, dropping some. The data show roughly 150,000 clones, roughly 80% seen once. Trimming cost V 4 bases and J 6 bases; bases outside gene matches: 6. Germline V gene lookup returns CDR1 SNHLY and CDR2 FYNNEI. There are 14 residues in the CDR3. The sample taken for sequencing was PBMCs. The rearrangement uses TRBV2 and TRBJ2-7; the match to TRBD2 covers 10 bases. This receptor was identified in a woman in her forties or fifties in good health and CMV-seropositive. The DNA of the CDR3 is TGTGCCAGCAGTGTGTCTAGCGGGGGTGTCGAGCAGTACTTC. Protein: CASSVSSGGVEQYF.